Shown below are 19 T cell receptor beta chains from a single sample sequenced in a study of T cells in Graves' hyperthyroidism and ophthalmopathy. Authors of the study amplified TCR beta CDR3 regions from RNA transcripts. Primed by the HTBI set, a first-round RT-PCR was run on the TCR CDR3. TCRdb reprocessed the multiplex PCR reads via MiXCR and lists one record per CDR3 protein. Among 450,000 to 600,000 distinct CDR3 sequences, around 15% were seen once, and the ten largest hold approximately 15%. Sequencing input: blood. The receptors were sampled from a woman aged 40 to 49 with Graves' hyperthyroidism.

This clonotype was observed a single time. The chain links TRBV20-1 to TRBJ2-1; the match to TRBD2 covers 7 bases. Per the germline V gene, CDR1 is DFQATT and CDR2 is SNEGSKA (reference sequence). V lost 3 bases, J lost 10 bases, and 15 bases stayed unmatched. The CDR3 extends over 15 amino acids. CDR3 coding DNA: TGCAGTGCTAGGGAAGTTGCGGGAGAAAGCGGGGAGCAGTTCTTC. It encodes CSAREVAGESGEQFF.

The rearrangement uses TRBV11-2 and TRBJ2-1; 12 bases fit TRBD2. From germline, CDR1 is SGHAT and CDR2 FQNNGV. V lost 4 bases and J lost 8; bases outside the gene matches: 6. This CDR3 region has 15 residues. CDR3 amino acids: CASSSLGLAGYEQFF. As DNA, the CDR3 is TGTGCCAGCAGCTCACTGGGACTAGCGGGCTATGAGCAGTTCTTC.

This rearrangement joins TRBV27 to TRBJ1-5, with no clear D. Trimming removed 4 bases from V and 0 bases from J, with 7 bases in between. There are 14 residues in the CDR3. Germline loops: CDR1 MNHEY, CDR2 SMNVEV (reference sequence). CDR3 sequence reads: CASSSQTSNQPQHF. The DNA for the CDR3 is TGTGCCAGCAGTTCGCAGACTAGCAATCAGCCCCAGCATTTT.

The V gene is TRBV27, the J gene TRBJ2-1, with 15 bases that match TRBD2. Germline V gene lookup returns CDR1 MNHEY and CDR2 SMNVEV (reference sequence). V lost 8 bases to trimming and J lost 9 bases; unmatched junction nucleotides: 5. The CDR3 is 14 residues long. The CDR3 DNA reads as TGTGCCAGCCGGAGGACTAGCGGGAGGGTTGAGCAGTTCTTC. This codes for CASRRTSGRVEQFF.

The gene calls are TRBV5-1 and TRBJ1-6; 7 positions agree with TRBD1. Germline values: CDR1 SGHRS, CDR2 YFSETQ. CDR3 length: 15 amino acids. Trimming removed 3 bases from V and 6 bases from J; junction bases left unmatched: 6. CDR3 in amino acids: CASSSRGQSNSPLHF. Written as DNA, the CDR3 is TGCGCCAGCAGCTCGAGGGGACAGAGTAATTCACCCCTCCACTTT.

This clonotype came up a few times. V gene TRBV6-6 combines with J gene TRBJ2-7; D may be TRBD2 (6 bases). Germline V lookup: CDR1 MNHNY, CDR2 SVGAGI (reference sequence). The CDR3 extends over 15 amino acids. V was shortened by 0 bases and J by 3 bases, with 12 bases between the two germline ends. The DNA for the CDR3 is TGTGCCAGCAGTTACTCGGGGGGAGTTCTCTACGAGCAGTACTTC. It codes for CASSYSGGVLYEQYF.

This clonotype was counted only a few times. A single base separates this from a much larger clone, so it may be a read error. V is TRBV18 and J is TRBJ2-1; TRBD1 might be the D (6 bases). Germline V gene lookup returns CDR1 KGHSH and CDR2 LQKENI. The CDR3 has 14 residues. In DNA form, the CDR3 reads TGTGCCAGCTCACTCACAGGGATGAGCGATGAGCCGTTCTTC. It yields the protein CASSLTGMSDEPFF.

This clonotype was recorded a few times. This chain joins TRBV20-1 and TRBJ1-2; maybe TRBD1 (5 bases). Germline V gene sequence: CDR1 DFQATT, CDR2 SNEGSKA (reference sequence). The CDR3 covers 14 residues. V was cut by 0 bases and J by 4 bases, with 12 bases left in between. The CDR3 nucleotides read TGCAGTGCTAGAGATGCGGGGCAGAGCTATGGCTACACCTTC. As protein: CSARDAGQSYGYTF.

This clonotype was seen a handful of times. CDR3 amino acids: CASSVGLPEVLQADNEQFF. Written as DNA, the CDR3 is TGTGCCAGCAGCGTAGGTCTCCCAGAGGTCTTACAAGCCGACAATGAGCAGTTCTTC. The chain employs TRBV9 and TRBJ2-1; D unresolved. Trimming took 0 bases from V and 5 from J, leaving 24 bases between them. Germline-derived CDR1 and CDR2 are SGDLS and YYNGEE. The length of the CDR3 is 19 residues.

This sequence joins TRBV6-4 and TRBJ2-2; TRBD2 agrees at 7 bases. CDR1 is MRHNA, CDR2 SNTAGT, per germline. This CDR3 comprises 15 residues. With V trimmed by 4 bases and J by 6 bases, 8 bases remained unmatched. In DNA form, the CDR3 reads TGTGCCAGCAGTGTGGATGCGGGAGCGGCCGGGGAGCTGTTTTTT. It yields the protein CASSVDAGAAGELFF.

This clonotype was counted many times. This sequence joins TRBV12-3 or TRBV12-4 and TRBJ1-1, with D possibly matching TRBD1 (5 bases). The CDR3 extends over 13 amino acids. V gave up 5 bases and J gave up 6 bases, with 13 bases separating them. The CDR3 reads CASSLTLGAEAFF. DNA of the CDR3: TGTGCCAGCAGTCTGACTTTGGGGGCTGAAGCTTTCTTT.

CDR3 bases: TGTGCCAGCAGCTCCGCCGACGGGGGCATTAATCAGCCCCAGCATTTT. Translated: CASSSADGGINQPQHF. The rearrangement uses TRBV7-9 and TRBJ1-5; a weak D match, TRBD1 (6 bases). Germline V gene data show CDR1 as SEHNR and CDR2 as FQNEAQ (reference sequence). V lost 4 bases and J lost 4, with 17 bases in between. The CDR3 is 16 amino acids.

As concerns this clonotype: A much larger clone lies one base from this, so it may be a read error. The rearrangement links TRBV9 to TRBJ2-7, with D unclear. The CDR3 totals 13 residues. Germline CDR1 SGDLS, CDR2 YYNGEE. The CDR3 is CASSVAGSCEQYF. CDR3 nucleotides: TGTGCCAGCAGCGTAGCTGGGTCCTGCGAGCAGTACTTC. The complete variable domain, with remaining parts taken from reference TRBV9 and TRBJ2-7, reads DSGVTQTPKHLITATGQRVTLRCSPRSGDLSVYWYQQSLDQGLQFLIQYYNGEERAKGNILERFSAQQFPDLHSELNLSSLELGDSALYFCASSVAGSCEQYFGPGTRLTVT.

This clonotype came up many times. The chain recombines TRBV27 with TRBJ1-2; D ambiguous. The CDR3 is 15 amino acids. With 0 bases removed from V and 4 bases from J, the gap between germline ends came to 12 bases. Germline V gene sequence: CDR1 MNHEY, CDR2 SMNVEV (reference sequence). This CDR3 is CASSLSGGGSYGYTF. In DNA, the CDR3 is TGTGCCAGCAGTTTATCGGGTGGAGGGTCCTATGGCTACACCTTC.

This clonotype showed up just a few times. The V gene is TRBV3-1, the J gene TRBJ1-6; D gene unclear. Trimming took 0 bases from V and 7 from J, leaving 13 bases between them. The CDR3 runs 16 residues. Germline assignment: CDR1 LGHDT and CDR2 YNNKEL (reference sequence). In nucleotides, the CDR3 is TGTGCCAGCAGCCAAGATTCCCCACAATTGAATTCACCCCTCCACTTT. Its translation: CASSQDSPQLNSPLHF.

The CDR3 bases are TGTGCCAGCAGCCAGGCAGGCCGGGGGGAGCCCCAGCATTTT. This sequence encodes CASSQAGRGEPQHF. The chain uses TRBV5-6 and TRBJ1-5; D is possibly TRBD1 (5 bases). Trimming left V 4 bases short and J 8 bases short, with 16 bases between. There are 14 residues in the CDR3. Germline assignment: CDR1 SGHDT and CDR2 YYEEEE.

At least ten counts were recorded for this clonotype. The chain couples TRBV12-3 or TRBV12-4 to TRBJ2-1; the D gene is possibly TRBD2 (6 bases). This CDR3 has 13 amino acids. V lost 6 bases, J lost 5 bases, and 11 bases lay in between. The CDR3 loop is CASRRDLNNEQFF. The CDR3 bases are TGTGCCAGCAGACGGGACTTAAACAATGAGCAGTTCTTC.

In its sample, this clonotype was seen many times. The CDR3 here is CASSRRGSGNTGELFF. The CDR3 bases are TGTGCCAGCAGTCGAAGGGGGTCAGGGAACACCGGGGAGCTGTTTTTT. The chain couples TRBV28 to TRBJ2-2, with D tentatively TRBD1 (6 bases). This CDR3 contains 16 residues. Trimming took 5 bases from V and 1 from J, leaving 14 bases between them. Germline V CDR1 and CDR2: MDHEN, SYDVKM.

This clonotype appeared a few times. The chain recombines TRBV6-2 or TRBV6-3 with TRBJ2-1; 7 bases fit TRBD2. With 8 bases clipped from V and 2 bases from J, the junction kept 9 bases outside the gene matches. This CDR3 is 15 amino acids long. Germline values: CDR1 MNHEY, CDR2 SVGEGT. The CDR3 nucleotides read TGTGCCAGCCACCTAGCGGAGCGTCCCTACAATGAGCAGTTCTTC. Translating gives CASHLAERPYNEQFF.